In this sample, the clone carrying this T cell receptor (beta chain) turned up a few times. What it recognizes is unknown. This entry belongs to a study of T cell repertoires in cytomegalovirus infection. Study background: CMV epitopes that were recently identified and HLA-C-restricted were used alongside well-studied HLA-B-restricted ones.

TCRdb analysed the reads with MiXCR anew, one entry per CDR3 protein. The data contain about half a million distinct CDR3 sequences, about 33% of them singletons. V gave up 0 bases and J gave up 4 bases, with 10 bases separating them. The germline V gene has CDR1 SGHTA and CDR2 FQGNSA. The CDR3 totals 15 residues. The V call is TRBV7-2, the J call TRBJ1-3; D gene uncertain. This TCR came from a human donor in good health (CMV status not recorded). Some clones in this sample may be carry-over from other donors' samples. The sequenced sample was cultured PBMCs, obtained from culture after CMV antigen stimulation. The CDR3 region has the DNA TGTGCCAGCAGCTTAGCCCCGGCGCCGGGAAACACCATATATTTT. Protein: CASSLAPAPGNTIYF.